Shown below are 10 T cell receptor beta chains from a single sample sequenced in a study of control samples from healthy donors and cancer patients. Sequencing was performed with immunoSEQ multiplex PCR; in TCRdb, only in-frame clones are kept and a portion is missing. The sample yields over 150,000 clones, 90% to 95% seen once. Sequenced: blood. Receptors were obtained from a man aged 40-49 years in good health.

The gene calls are TRBV19 and TRBJ2-7; D perhaps matches TRBD2 (6 bases). Looked up from germline, CDR1 is LNHDA and CDR2 is SQIVND (reference sequence). The CDR3 is 12 amino acids. V gave up 10 bases and J gave up 9 bases, with 19 bases separating them. This CDR3 reads CATSTGGAGQYF. CDR3 DNA sequence: TGTGCCACCTCCACTGGCGGAGCGGGGCAGTACTTC.

The chain has TRBV5-1 and TRBJ2-5, with 8 bases lining up with TRBD2. This CDR3 contains 15 residues. V trimming: 0 bases; J trimming: 5 bases; junction bases outside the gene matches: 6. Per germline, CDR1 SGHRS and CDR2 YFSETQ. The CDR3 region is CASSLGSAGVETQYF. The CDR3 DNA follows: TGCGCCAGCAGCTTGGGCTCAGCGGGGGTTGAGACCCAGTACTTC.

The chain couples TRBV24-1 to TRBJ2-3; D is tentatively TRBD1 or TRBD2 (5 bases each). The CDR3 has 17 residues. CDR1 KGHDR and CDR2 SFDVKD come from the germline V gene. V was shortened by 3 bases and J by 0 bases, with 15 bases between the two germline ends. The CDR3 region has the DNA TGTGCCACCAGTGATCCCCCAATTGGGGGTAGCACAGATACGCAGTATTTT. This encodes CATSDPPIGGSTDTQYF.

As concerns this clone: The sample carries other DNA sequences with the same CDR3. The V call is TRBV27, the J call TRBJ1-2; D gene ambiguous. Trimming took 2 bases from V and 0 from J, leaving 4 bases between them. The CDR3 has 13 amino acids. Germline V gene data show CDR1 as MNHEY and CDR2 as SMNVEV (reference sequence). CDR3 sequence (DNA): TGTGCCAGCAGTTTAGCCGCTAACTATGGCTACACCTTC. Translating gives CASSLAANYGYTF.

The chain couples TRBV29-1 to TRBJ2-1, with D perhaps matching TRBD1 (5 bases). Looked up from germline, CDR1 is SQVTM and CDR2 is ANQGSEA. CDR3 length: 13 amino acids. Trimming removed 4 bases at V and 4 bases at J, with 11 bases between. The CDR3 DNA reads as TGCAGCGTTGCCGAGACAGTATACAATGAGCAGTTCTTC. Protein product: CSVAETVYNEQFF.

This chain joins TRBV5-1 and TRBJ2-5, with D hard to call. Germline V gene data show CDR1 as SGHRS and CDR2 as YFSETQ. The CDR3 runs 14 residues. The V and J ends lost 2 bases and 2 bases respectively, with 10 bases between them. CDR3 protein: CASSFGTLQETQYF. The CDR3 nucleotides read TGCGCCAGCAGCTTTGGCACTCTTCAAGAGACCCAGTACTTC.

The chain links TRBV29-1 to TRBJ1-2, with D perhaps TRBD1 (6 bases). Trimming removed 6 bases from V and 7 bases from J, with 15 bases in between. Germline loops: CDR1 SQVTM, CDR2 ANQGSEA. The CDR3 length is 12 residues. The CDR3 loop is CSVVKGGSGYTF. CDR3 in DNA: TGCAGCGTCGTTAAAGGGGGTTCTGGCTACACCTTC.

CDR3 bases: TGTGCCAGTAGTAAAGGGTTCTCAGGGTTAGTAGCCAAAAACATTCAGTACTTC. Its protein product is CASSKGFSGLVAKNIQYF. This chain uses TRBV19 with TRBJ2-4, with a tentative D call TRBD1 (5 bases). V was trimmed by 4 bases and J by 0 bases, leaving 19 bases between them. The CDR3 covers 18 residues. Germline lookup yields CDR1 LNHDA and CDR2 SQIVND (reference sequence). The full variable domain, in which reference TRBV19 and TRBJ2-4 provide the parts outside the CDR3, is DGGITQSPKYLFRKEGQNVTLSCEQNLNHDAMYWYRQDPGQGLRLIYYSQIVNDFQKGDIAEGYSVSREKKESFPLTVTSAQKNPTAFYLCASSKGFSGLVAKNIQYFGAGTRLSVL.

The chain is built from TRBV5-5 and TRBJ1-1, with unresolved D. The CDR3 loop spans 11 amino acids. Germline V gene data show CDR1 as SGHKS and CDR2 as YYEKEE (reference sequence). The CDR3 loop is CPWSTGSEAFF. CDR3 DNA: TGTCCCTGGAGTACGGGTTCGGAAGCTTTCTTT.

This rearrangement joins TRBV28 to TRBJ2-7, with 9 bases identical to TRBD1. V was clipped by 5 bases and J by 3 bases; unmatched bases: 11. In germline, CDR1 is MDHEN, CDR2 SYDVKM. This CDR3 has 16 amino acids. The CDR3 loop reads CASSSPRGQGFYEQYF. In DNA, the CDR3 is TGTGCCAGCAGTAGCCCCCGGGGACAGGGTTTCTACGAGCAGTACTTC.